The T cell receptor (beta chain) under discussion was sequenced for a study of cytomegalovirus exposure and HLA in healthy donors. Study-wide findings and caveats: High specificity and sensitivity for cytomegalovirus status were reported for the classifier. Sequences of the TCR beta chain were said to predict the HLA-A and HLA-B alleles of most subjects accurately.

The PCR contained 60 Vbeta and 13 Jbeta primers. The table came from immunoSEQ multiplex PCR; TCRdb's copy has only in-frame clones and leaves some out. The sample lists about 190,000 clones, around 78% occurring once. Notes on this clone: Its antigen is unidentified.

Donors were nominally healthy when sampled, though unrecorded immune exposures were likely. The sequence was collected from a woman aged 25 to 39 in good health and CMV-seropositive. The sample comprised PBMCs.

The CDR3 nucleotides read TGTGCCAGCAGTTACTCAACCCCGCCTAGATTTCCCCAGCATTTT. It codes for CASSYSTPPRFPQHF. The rearrangement joins TRBV6-6 to TRBJ1-5; D remains ambiguous. V gave up 0 bases and J gave up 10 bases, with 16 bases separating them. Germline-derived CDR1 and CDR2 are MNHNY and SVGAGI (reference sequence). The CDR3 has 15 amino acids.